The source of this TCR beta chain is a study of regulatory T cells in long-lasting Graves disease. This CDR3 spans 16 amino acids. Germline CDR1 and CDR2: SGHTA and FQGTGA. V shed 5 bases and J 0 bases; nucleotides not matched to a gene: 6. In this sample, this clonotype turned up a few times. What it binds is not known. Arm-PCR of CDR3 regions with iRepertoire HTBI primers generated TCR beta libraries. MiXCR, run by TCRdb on the multiplex PCR reads, gives a single entry per CDR3 protein. Of a few hundred thousand distinct CDR3 sequences listed, around 20% are singletons. Specified time point: persistent/refractory GD, antithyroid drugs over 5 years with positive TRAb. PBMCs provided the RNA from which the TCR library was made. American Thyroid Association guidelines defined Graves' disease diagnosis. The EDTA tubes were filled with about 9 milliliters of drawn peripheral blood. Study outcomes and limitations: Under persistent disease, TRBV28, TRBJ1-2 and TRBJ2-5 were used preferentially. Few sampled subjects may have lowered accuracy.

The source material was peripheral blood mononuclear cells (PBMCs), sampled when the disease was refractory, from a patient treated with antithyroid drugs. This chain joins TRBV7-3 and TRBJ2-2; 7 nucleotides agree with TRBD1. The receptor comes from a female donor with Graves disease. The CDR3 sequence is CASSHAGGPNTGELFF. The CDR3, as DNA: TGTGCCAGCAGCCATGCAGGGGGACCGAACACCGGGGAGCTGTTTTTT.